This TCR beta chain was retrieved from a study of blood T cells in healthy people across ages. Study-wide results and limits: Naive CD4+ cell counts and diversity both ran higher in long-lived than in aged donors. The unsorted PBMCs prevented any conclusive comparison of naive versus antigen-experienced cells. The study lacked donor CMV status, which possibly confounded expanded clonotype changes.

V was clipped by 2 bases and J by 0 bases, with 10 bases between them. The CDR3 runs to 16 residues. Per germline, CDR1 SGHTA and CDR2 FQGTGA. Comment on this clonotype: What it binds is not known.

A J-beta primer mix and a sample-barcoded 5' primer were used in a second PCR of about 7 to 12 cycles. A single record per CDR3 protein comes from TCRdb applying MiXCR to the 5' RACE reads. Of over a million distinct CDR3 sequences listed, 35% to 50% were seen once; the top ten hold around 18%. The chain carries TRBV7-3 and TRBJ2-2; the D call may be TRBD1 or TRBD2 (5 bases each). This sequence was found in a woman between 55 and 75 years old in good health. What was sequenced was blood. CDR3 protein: CASSLGGGANTGELFF. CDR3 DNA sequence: TGTGCCAGCAGCTTAGGGGGTGGCGCGAACACCGGGGAGCTGTTTTTT.